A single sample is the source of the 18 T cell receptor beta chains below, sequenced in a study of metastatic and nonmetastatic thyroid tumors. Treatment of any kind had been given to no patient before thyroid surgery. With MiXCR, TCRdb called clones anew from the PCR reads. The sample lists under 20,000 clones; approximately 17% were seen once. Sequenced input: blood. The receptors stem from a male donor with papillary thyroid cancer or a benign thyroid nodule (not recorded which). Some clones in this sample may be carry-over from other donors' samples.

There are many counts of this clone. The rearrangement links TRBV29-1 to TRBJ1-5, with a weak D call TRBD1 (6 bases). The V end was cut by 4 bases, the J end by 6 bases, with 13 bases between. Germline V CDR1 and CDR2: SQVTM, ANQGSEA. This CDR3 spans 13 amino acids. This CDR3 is CSVGAGVGQPQHF. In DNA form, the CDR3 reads TGCAGCGTTGGGGCAGGGGTAGGTCAGCCCCAGCATTTT.

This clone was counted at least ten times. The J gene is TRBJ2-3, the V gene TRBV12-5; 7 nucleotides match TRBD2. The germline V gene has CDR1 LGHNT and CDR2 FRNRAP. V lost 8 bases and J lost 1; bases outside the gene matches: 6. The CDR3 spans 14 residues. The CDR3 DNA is TGTGCTAGTTCCGGACTAGGTGGCACAGATACGCAGTATTTT. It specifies CASSGLGGTDTQYF.

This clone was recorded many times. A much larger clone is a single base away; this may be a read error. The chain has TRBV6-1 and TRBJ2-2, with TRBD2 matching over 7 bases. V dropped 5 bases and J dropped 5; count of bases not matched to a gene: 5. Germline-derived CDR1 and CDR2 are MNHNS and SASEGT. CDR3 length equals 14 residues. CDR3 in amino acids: CASSPPSGTGELFF. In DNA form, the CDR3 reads TGTGCCAGCAGTCCCCCTAGCGGTACCGGGGAGCTGTTTTTT.

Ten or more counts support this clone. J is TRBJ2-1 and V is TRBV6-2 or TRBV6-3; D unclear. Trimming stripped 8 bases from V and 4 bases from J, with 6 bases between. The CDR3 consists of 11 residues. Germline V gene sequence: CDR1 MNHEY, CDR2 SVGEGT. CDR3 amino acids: CASLRYNEQFF. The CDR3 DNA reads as TGTGCCAGCCTCCGGTACAATGAGCAGTTCTTC.

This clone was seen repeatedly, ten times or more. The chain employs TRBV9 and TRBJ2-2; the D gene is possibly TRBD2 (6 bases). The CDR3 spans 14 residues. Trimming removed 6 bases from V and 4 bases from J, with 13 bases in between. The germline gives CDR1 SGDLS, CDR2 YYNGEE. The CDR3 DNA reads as TGTGCCAGCACCGGAGGGTTTATCACCGGGGAGCTGTTTTTT. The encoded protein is CASTGGFITGELFF. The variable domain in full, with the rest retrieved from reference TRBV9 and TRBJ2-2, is DSGVTQTPKHLITATGQRVTLRCSPRSGDLSVYWYQQSLDQGLQFLIQYYNGEERAKGNILERFSAQQFPDLHSELNLSSLELGDSALYFCASTGGFITGELFFGEGSRLTVL.

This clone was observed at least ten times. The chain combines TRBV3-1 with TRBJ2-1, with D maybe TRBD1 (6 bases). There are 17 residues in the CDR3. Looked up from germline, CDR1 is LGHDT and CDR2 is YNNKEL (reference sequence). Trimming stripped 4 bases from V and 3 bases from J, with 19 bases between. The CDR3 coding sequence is TGTGCCAGCAGCCGCTCGACGAACAGCAGGGGCTACAATGAGCAGTTCTTC. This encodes CASSRSTNSRGYNEQFF.

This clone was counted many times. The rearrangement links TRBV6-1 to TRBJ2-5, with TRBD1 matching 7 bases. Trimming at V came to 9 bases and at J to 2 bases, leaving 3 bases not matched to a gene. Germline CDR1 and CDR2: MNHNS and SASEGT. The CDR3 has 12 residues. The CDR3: CASTGEQETQYF. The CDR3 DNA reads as TGTGCCAGTACAGGGGAGCAAGAGACCCAGTACTTC.

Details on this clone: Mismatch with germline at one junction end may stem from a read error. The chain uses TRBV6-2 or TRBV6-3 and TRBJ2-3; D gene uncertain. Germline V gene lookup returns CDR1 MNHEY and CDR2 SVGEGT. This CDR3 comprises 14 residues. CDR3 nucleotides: TGTGCCAGCAGTTACTTGCATAGCATAGATACGCAGTATTTT. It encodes CASSYLHSIDTQYF.

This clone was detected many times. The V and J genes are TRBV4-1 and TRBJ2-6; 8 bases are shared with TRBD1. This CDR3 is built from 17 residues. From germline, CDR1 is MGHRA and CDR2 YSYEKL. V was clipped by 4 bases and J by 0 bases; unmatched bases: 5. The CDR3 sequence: CASSRGQGNSGANVLTF. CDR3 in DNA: TGCGCCAGCAGCCGAGGACAGGGAAACTCTGGGGCCAACGTCCTGACTTTC.

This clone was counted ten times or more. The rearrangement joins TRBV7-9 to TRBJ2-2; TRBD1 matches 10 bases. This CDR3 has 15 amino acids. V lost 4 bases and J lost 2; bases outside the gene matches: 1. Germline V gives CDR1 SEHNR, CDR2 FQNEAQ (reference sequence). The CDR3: CASSWTGGNTGELFF. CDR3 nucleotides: TGTGCCAGCAGCTGGACAGGGGGAAACACCGGGGAGCTGTTTTTT. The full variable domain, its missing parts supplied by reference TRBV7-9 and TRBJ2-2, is DTGVSQNPRHKITKRGQNVTFRCDPISEHNRLYWYRQTLGQGPEFLTYFQNEAQLEKSRLLSDRFSAERPKGSFSTLEIQRTEQGDSAMYLCASSWTGGNTGELFFGEGSRLTVL.

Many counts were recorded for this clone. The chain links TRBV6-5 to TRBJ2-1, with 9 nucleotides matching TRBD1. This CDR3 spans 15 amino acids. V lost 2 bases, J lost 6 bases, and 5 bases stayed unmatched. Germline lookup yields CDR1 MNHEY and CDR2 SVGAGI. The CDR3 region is CASSYRGQGINEQFF. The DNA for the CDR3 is TGTGCCAGCAGTTACCGTGGACAGGGGATCAATGAGCAGTTCTTC.

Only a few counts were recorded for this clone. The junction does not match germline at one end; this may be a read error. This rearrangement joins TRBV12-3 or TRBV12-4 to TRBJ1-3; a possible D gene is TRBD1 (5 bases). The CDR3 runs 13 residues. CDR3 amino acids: CAGRDSTGNTIYF. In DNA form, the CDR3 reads TGTGCCGGCAGGGATTCGACTGGAAACACCATATATTTT.

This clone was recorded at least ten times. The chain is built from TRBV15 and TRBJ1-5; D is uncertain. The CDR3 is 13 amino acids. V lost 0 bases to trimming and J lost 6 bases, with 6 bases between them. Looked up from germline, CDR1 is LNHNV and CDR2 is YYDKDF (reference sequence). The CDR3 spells CATSRDYGQPQHF. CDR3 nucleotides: TGTGCCACCAGCAGAGATTACGGTCAGCCCCAGCATTTT.

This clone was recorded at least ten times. DNA of the CDR3: TGTGCCAGCAGTTGGACTAGCAGCTTTCAAGAGACCCAGTACTTC. This codes for CASSWTSSFQETQYF. V usage is TRBV28 and J usage is TRBJ2-5, with 8 nucleotides matching TRBD2. The CDR3 is made up of 15 amino acids. The germline V gene encodes CDR1 MDHEN and CDR2 SYDVKM. The V segment lost 4 bases and the J segment 2 bases; nucleotides outside the gene matches: 6.

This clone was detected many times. CDR3 in amino acids: CASSIGTRANVLTF. CDR3 bases: TGTGCCAGTAGTATCGGGACTCGAGCCAACGTCCTGACTTTC. This sequence joins TRBV19 and TRBJ2-6; weak D call: TRBD2 (6 bases). The CDR3 has 14 residues. V gave up 3 bases and J gave up 7 bases, with 10 bases separating them. Germline loops: CDR1 LNHDA, CDR2 SQIVND (reference sequence).

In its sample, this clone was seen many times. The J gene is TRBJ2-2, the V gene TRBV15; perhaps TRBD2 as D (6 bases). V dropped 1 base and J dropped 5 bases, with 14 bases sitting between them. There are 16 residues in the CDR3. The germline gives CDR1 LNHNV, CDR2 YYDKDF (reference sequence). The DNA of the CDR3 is TGTGCCACCAGCAGAGGGGGTGGTGGAGGGACCGGGGAGCTGTTTTTT. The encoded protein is CATSRGGGGGTGELFF.

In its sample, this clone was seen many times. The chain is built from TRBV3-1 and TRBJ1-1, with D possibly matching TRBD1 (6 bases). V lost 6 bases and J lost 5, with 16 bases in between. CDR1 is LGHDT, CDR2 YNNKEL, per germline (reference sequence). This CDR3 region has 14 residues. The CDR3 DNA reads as TGTGCCAGCAGAGGCACAGGGTTGGGGACTGAAGCTTTCTTT. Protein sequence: CASRGTGLGTEAFF. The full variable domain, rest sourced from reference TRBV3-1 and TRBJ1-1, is DTAVSQTPKYLVTQMGNDKSIKCEQNLGHDTMYWYKQDSKKFLKIMFSYNNKELIINETVPNRFSPKSPDKAHLNLHINSLELGDSAVYFCASRGTGLGTEAFFGQGTRLTVV.

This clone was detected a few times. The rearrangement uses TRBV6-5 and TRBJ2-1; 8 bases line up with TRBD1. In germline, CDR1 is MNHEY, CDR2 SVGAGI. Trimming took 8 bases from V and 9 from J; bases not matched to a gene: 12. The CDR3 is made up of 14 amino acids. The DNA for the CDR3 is TGTGCCAGCGTTGGAGGACAGGGCGAGAGTGAGCAGTTCTTC. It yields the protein CASVGGQGESEQFF.